This paragraph covers one T cell receptor (beta chain) sequence. These data are taken from a study of blood T cell repertoires in COVID-19. Overall study: From the United States, Italy and Spain came samples of acute and convalescent COVID-19. In each case, the material was cDNA or gDNA derived from T cells, B-cell-depleted T cells, or PBMCs.

As originally analysed: It was from reference gene primer amplification that nucleated cell counts were estimated. Data came from immunoSEQ multiplex PCR; TCRdb stores just in-frame clones and leaves some out. V, J and clone size derive from that table, while D and trimming were established from the DNA sequence. Among 240,000 or so clones listed, around three quarters were seen once. The CDR3 consists of 13 residues. V gave up 2 bases and J gave up 5 bases, with 8 bases separating them. The germline CDR1 and CDR2 sequences are SGHNT and YYREEE (reference sequence). Sample: peripheral blood. The rearrangement joins TRBV5-4 to TRBJ2-1; D is ambiguous. The receptor was derived from an elderly woman with acute or convalescent COVID-19. The CDR3 nucleotides are TGTGCCAGCAGCTTACGTCCTAACAATGAGCAGTTCTTC. Residues: CASSLRPNNEQFF.